One and the same sample provided the 26 T cell receptor beta chains below, sequenced in a study of T cell clonality in common variable immunodeficiency. The table came from immunoSEQ multiplex PCR; TCRdb's copy has only in-frame clones and leaves some out. The sample includes roughly 43,000 clones, none of them occurring once. Material: peripheral blood mononuclear cells. The receptors shown here come from a person aged 18 to 75 in good health.

This clone was seen ten or more times. The read is 3 residues too short to cover the CDR3 end, so that end is filled in from the germline J gene. The rearrangement uses TRBV27 and TRBJ2-2, with unresolved D. CDR1 MNHEY and CDR2 SMNVEV come from the germline V gene (reference sequence). This CDR3 has 14 amino acids. The V and J ends lost 5 bases and 5 bases respectively, with 12 bases between them. Partial CDR3 DNA: TGTGCCAGCAGTCTTGCGGATTCAACCGGGGAG. Translating gives CASSLADSTGE. The full CDR3 is CASSLADSTGELFF.

This clone was seen many times. The read falls 3 residues short of the CDR3 end, and the missing part is taken from the germline J gene. This chain joins TRBV18 and TRBJ1-6, with unresolved D. Deletions cut 3 bases from V and 10 bases from J, with 13 bases between. Germline V gene data show CDR1 as KGHSH and CDR2 as LQKENI. CDR3 length equals 14 residues. CDR3: CASSPGKRVSPLHF. Incomplete CDR3 DNA: TGTGCCAGCTCACCCGGTAAAAGGGTCTCACCC.

This clone was seen many times. The read is 3 residues too short to cover the CDR3 end, so that end is filled in from the germline J gene. The V call is TRBV7-9, the J call TRBJ1-1, with a tentative D call TRBD1 (5 bases). Germline V gene data show CDR1 as SEHNR and CDR2 as FQNEAQ (reference sequence). V dropped 6 bases and J dropped 1 base, with 15 bases sitting between them. The CDR3 is 15 residues long. CDR3 residues: CASSVGLGANTEAFF. The covered CDR3 bases are TGTGCCAGCAGTGTCGGGTTAGGGGCGAACACTGAA. The full variable domain, with the rest looked up from reference TRBV7-9 and TRBJ1-1, is DTGVSQNPRHKITKRGQNVTFRCDPISEHNRLYWYRQTLGQGPEFLTYFQNEAQLEKSRLLSDRFSAERPKGSFSTLEIQRTEQGDSAMYLCASSVGLGANTEAFFGQGTRLTVV.

This clone was recorded many times. From the germline J gene comes the end of the CDR3, since the read stops 3 residues before it. The rearrangement uses TRBV6-1 and TRBJ1-1; no definite D call. CDR1 is MNHNS, CDR2 SASEGT, per germline. V dropped 2 bases and J dropped 5 bases, with 9 bases sitting between them. The CDR3 has 13 residues. CDR3 DNA, as far as it was read: TGTGCCAGCAGTGAACTTGGTCAGACTGAA. Amino acids: CASSELGQTE. The complete CDR3 reads CASSELGQTEAFF.

This clone appeared many times. The read halts 3 residues ahead of the CDR3 end, with the missing end drawn from the germline J gene. J is TRBJ2-3 and V is TRBV4-1; D is perhaps TRBD1 (6 bases). CDR3 length equals 17 residues. Trimming removed 1 base from V and 0 bases from J, with 14 bases in between. Per the germline V gene, CDR1 is MGHRA and CDR2 is YSYEKL. The CDR3 bases that were read are TGCGCCAGCAGCCAAGGGGGGCCTTCGACTAGCACAGATACG. It encodes CASSQGGPSTSTDT. The entire CDR3 sequence reads CASSQGGPSTSTDTQYF.

The table lists this clone with many counts. The read ends 3 residues shy of where the CDR3 ends; the end is completed using the germline J gene. V and J are TRBV7-9 and TRBJ2-7; D is possibly TRBD1 (6 bases). Trimming left V 5 bases short and J 3 bases short, with 14 bases between. CDR3 length: 14 residues. Looked up from germline, CDR1 is SEHNR and CDR2 is FQNEAQ (reference sequence). This chain's CDR3 is CASSGDGRGYEQYF. Incomplete CDR3 DNA: TGTGCCAGCAGCGGGGATGGCAGGGGCTACGAG.

Ten or more counts support this clone. The read falls 3 residues short of the CDR3 end, and the missing part is taken from the germline J gene. The chain employs TRBV7-8 and TRBJ2-7; possible D gene TRBD2, 6 bases. Germline lookup yields CDR1 SGHVS and CDR2 FQNEAQ. Deletions cut 5 bases from V and 2 bases from J, with 19 bases between. The CDR3 covers 16 residues. Here the CDR3 reads CASSLSVWRGTYEQYF. CDR3 bases read: TGTGCCAGCAGCCTTAGCGTGTGGCGGGGAACCTACGAG.

Many counts were recorded for this clone. The read terminates 3 residues ahead of where the CDR3 ends, so the germline J gene completes it. This rearrangement joins TRBV7-8 to TRBJ2-1; D perhaps matches TRBD1 (6 bases). The V end was cut by 5 bases, the J end by 0 bases, with 17 bases between. Germline V gives CDR1 SGHVS, CDR2 FQNEAQ. The CDR3 has 17 amino acids. The sequenced part of the CDR3 DNA is TGTGCCAGCAGCCCAAAGACAGGCTTTAGCTCCTACAATGAG. It is translated as CASSPKTGFSSYNE. The full CDR3 reads CASSPKTGFSSYNEQFF.

This clone has at least ten counts. Read data end 3 residues before the CDR3 end; the end is taken from the germline J gene. The gene calls are TRBV20-1 and TRBJ2-4; a weak D match, TRBD2 (5 bases). V was clipped by 4 bases and J by 1 base, with 11 bases between them. The CDR3 is 14 amino acids. Germline lookup yields CDR1 DFQATT and CDR2 SNEGSKA (reference sequence). The CDR3 protein is CSATRAVAKNIQYF. The sequenced part of the CDR3 DNA is TGCAGTGCTACCCGAGCGGTCGCCAAAAACATT.

This clone was counted many times. The read terminates 3 residues before the CDR3 end, so the remaining end is supplied by the germline J gene. The chain is built from TRBV19 and TRBJ1-6; D is unresolved. Trimming took off 5 bases at V and 5 bases at J, with 13 bases between the two ends. This CDR3 is built from 15 residues. CDR1 LNHDA and CDR2 SQIVND come from the germline V gene (reference sequence). The CDR3 spells CASSAVASNNSPLHF. Incomplete CDR3 DNA: TGTGCCAGTAGTGCAGTAGCGTCGAATAATTCACCC. The variable domain in full, with the rest retrieved from reference TRBV19 and TRBJ1-6, is DGGITQSPKYLFRKEGQNVTLSCEQNLNHDAMYWYRQDPGQGLRLIYYSQIVNDFQKGDIAEGYSVSREKKESFPLTVTSAQKNPTAFYLCASSAVASNNSPLHFGNGTRLTVT.

This clone has ten or more counts. The CDR3 is cut off 3 residues early in the read; its end comes from the germline J gene. The chain carries TRBV10-1 and TRBJ1-1; possibly TRBD1 for D (6 bases). V dropped 6 bases and J dropped 4 bases, with 12 bases sitting between them. The CDR3 has 13 amino acids. Germline V lookup: CDR1 WNHNN, CDR2 SYGVQD (reference sequence). The sequenced CDR3 bases are TGCGCCAGCAGACAGGGTCTGGGCACTGAA. Translating gives CASRQGLGTE. The full CDR3 reads CASRQGLGTEAFF.

This clone was observed many times. Read data end 3 residues before the CDR3 end; the end is taken from the germline J gene. The gene calls are TRBV20-1 and TRBJ2-7, with 10 bases lining up with TRBD2. Germline loops: CDR1 DFQATT, CDR2 SNEGSKA (reference sequence). V lost 1 base and J lost 3; bases outside the gene matches: 3. This CDR3 is 14 amino acids long. CDR3 sequence reads: CSARVAGGVYEQYF. The part of the CDR3 DNA that was read is TGCAGTGCTAGAGTAGCGGGGGGCGTCTACGAG.

This clone showed up many times. Sequencing ends 3 residues short of the CDR3 end; the germline J gene provides the rest. The chain has TRBV7-6 and TRBJ2-5, with TRBD1 matching 10 bases. V lost 1 base to trimming and J lost 7 bases; unmatched junction nucleotides: 3. This CDR3 is built from 14 residues. Germline V gene lookup returns CDR1 SGHVS and CDR2 FNYEAQ. This CDR3 reads CASSLGDRGRTQYF. Partial CDR3 DNA: TGTGCCAGCAGCTTAGGCGACAGGGGGCGGACC.

This clone was picked up many times. The CDR3 extends 3 residues past the end of the read, so its final part is completed from the germline J gene. This chain links TRBV19 with TRBJ2-7; 7 nucleotides match TRBD1. V lost 0 bases and J lost 5; bases outside the gene matches: 1. The germline V gene has CDR1 LNHDA and CDR2 SQIVND (reference sequence). The CDR3 covers 13 residues. CDR3 DNA (partial): TGTGCCAGTAGTATAGATGGACAGGACGAG. This gives the protein CASSIDGQDE. The full CDR3 is CASSIDGQDEQYF.

The table lists this clone with many counts. The read finishes 3 residues shy of the CDR3 end, and the germline J gene is used to complete it. This chain links TRBV6-2 or TRBV6-3 with TRBJ2-2, with D perhaps TRBD1 (5 bases). The germline CDR1 and CDR2 sequences are MNHEY and SVGEGT. The length of the CDR3 is 13 residues. Trimming removed 6 bases at V and 8 bases at J, with 13 bases between. The DNA read from the CDR3 is TGTGCCAGCAGAAAACCAGGGAAAGGGGAG. Translation: CASRKPGKGE. The whole CDR3 protein is CASRKPGKGELFF.

This clone was observed a few times. A far larger clone is just one base off, so this is likely a read error. Read data end 3 residues before the CDR3 end; the end is taken from the germline J gene. The chain has TRBV7-9 and TRBJ2-7; possible D gene TRBD1, 5 bases. In germline, CDR1 is SEHNR, CDR2 FQNEAQ (reference sequence). Trimming took 1 base from V and 3 from J, leaving 13 bases between them. The CDR3 loop spans 15 amino acids. The CDR3 protein is CASSLGGRAVYEQYF. CDR3 DNA, as far as it was read: TGTGCCAGCAGCTTAGGAGGCAGGGCAGTCTACGAG.

This clone showed up many times. With the read ending 3 residues before the CDR3 end, the germline J gene is used to fill in that end. The chain couples TRBV5-4 to TRBJ2-7, with D maybe TRBD1 (6 bases). The V and J ends lost 0 bases and 2 bases respectively, with 9 bases between them. This CDR3 is built from 14 residues. Germline assignment: CDR1 SGHNT and CDR2 YYREEE (reference sequence). Partial CDR3 DNA: TGTGCCAGCAGCTTGGCCAGGGGTACCTACGAG. Translated, it gives CASSLARGTYE. The entire CDR3 protein is CASSLARGTYEQYF.

In its sample, this clone was seen many times. The CDR3 goes on 3 residues after the read ends, and that part is filled in from the germline J gene. V is TRBV20-1 and J is TRBJ2-3; D might be TRBD2 (5 bases). Trimming removed 0 bases at V and 3 bases at J, with 28 bases between. The germline gives CDR1 DFQATT, CDR2 SNEGSKA (reference sequence). CDR3 size: 20 residues. CDR3 DNA (partial): TGCAGTGCTAGAGACAGAGACTATAGATTACCATGGAACAAGACAGATACG. Protein sequence: CSARDRDYRLPWNKTDT. The whole CDR3 is CSARDRDYRLPWNKTDTQYF.

This clone has a count of ten or more. The read terminates 3 residues ahead of where the CDR3 ends, so the germline J gene completes it. V is TRBV13 and J is TRBJ1-2, with D unresolved. The germline V gene encodes CDR1 PRHDT and CDR2 FYEKMQ (reference sequence). Trimming shortened V by 4 bases and J by 3 bases, and 15 bases separated the two germline ends. The CDR3 length is 15 residues. The CDR3 spells CASSSRTQEDYGYTF. Partial CDR3 DNA: TGTGCCAGCAGCTCCCGGACTCAGGAAGACTATGGC.

This clone was seen many times. CDR3 region: CASSPQGANEQFF. Incomplete CDR3 DNA: TGTGCCAGCAGCCCGCAGGGGGCAAATGAG. V usage is TRBV7-8 and J usage is TRBJ2-1, with 8 bases fitting TRBD1. Read coverage stops 3 residues before the CDR3 terminus; the germline J gene supplies the remainder. The V and J ends lost 5 bases and 7 bases, in that order; junction bases with no gene match: 4. CDR3 length equals 13 residues. Germline V gene sequence: CDR1 SGHVS, CDR2 FQNEAQ.

This clone was recorded at least ten times. The read terminates 3 residues ahead of where the CDR3 ends, so the germline J gene completes it. The chain uses TRBV5-1 and TRBJ1-1, with D tentatively TRBD1 (6 bases). Germline values: CDR1 SGHRS, CDR2 YFSETQ. This CDR3 comprises 12 residues. The CDR3 DNA, read in part, is TGCGCCAGCAGCCCGCGGGGGGGCCGG. The encoded protein is CASSPRGGR. In full, the CDR3 reads CASSPRGGRAFF.

This clone appeared many times. The CDR3 DNA, read in part, is TGTGCCAGCAGTGAAGCTAGCGGGGGGGCCTACAATGAG. Its translation is CASSEASGGAYNE. The whole CDR3 region reads CASSEASGGAYNEQFF. The chain joins TRBV6-1 to TRBJ2-1; 11 bases are shared with TRBD2. The read halts 3 residues ahead of the CDR3 end, with the missing end drawn from the germline J gene. Trimming cost V 0 bases and J 2 bases; bases outside gene matches: 0. Germline CDR1 reads MNHNS; CDR2 reads SASEGT. The length of the CDR3 is 16 residues.

This clone was observed many times. The read is 3 residues too short to cover the CDR3 end, so that end is filled in from the germline J gene. This chain joins TRBV11-3 and TRBJ2-1; 14 bases fit TRBD2. Germline assignment: CDR1 SGHNT and CDR2 YENEEA. The CDR3 length is 15 residues. V was pared by 5 bases and J by 9 bases, with 6 bases of the junction left unmatched. Partial CDR3 DNA: TGTGCCAGCAGCGTGACTAGCGGGAGGGAAGGTGAG. This gives the protein CASSVTSGREGE. From start to end, the CDR3 is CASSVTSGREGEQFF.

In its sample, this clone was seen many times. The missing CDR3 end, 3 residues past where the read stops, is filled in from the germline J gene. The chain joins TRBV30 to TRBJ2-7; 10 nucleotides agree with TRBD2. Germline V CDR1 and CDR2: GTSNPN, SVGIG (reference sequence). Losses at the gene ends were 1 base for V and 3 bases for J; bases not matched to a gene: 6. The CDR3 is made up of 15 amino acids. CDR3 residues: CAWSGIAGGYYEQYF. The sequenced CDR3 bases are TGTGCCTGGAGTGGTATAGCGGGGGGCTACTACGAG.

This clone was counted ten times or more. The read gets to within 3 residues of the CDR3 end, and the germline J gene fills in the rest. The genes are TRBV4-1 and TRBJ1-1; the D is unclear. CDR3 length: 14 amino acids. The V gene lost 3 bases and the J gene lost 7 bases, with 15 bases spanning the gap. CDR1 and CDR2 from the germline V gene are MGHRA and YSYEKL. The sequenced part of the CDR3 DNA is TGCGCCAGCAGCCAGCTTTTGGTACAGATTGAA. Amino acid sequence: CASSQLLVQIE. The complete CDR3 sequence is CASSQLLVQIEAFF.

This clone was seen ten or more times. The CDR3 end is not reached by the read, which stops 3 residues before it; the germline J gene fills it in. V and J are TRBV20-1 and TRBJ1-1; D is unresolved. The V end was cut by 0 bases, the J end by 1 base, with 9 bases between. The CDR3 runs to 14 residues. CDR1 is DFQATT, CDR2 SNEGSKA, per germline (reference sequence). This CDR3 reads CSARERSGNTEAFF. Partial CDR3 DNA: TGCAGTGCTAGAGAGCGAAGCGGGAACACTGAA.